These 14 T cell receptor beta chains were sequenced from one sample in a study of cytomegalovirus exposure and HLA in healthy donors. 60 Vbeta and 13 Jbeta primers were used in PCR. Produced via immunoSEQ multiplex PCR; TCRdb's table is partial and in-frame only. Among 95,000 to 100,000 clones listed, around 76% were seen once. The material sequenced was PBMCs. The origin of the receptors is a man aged 40-49 years in good health and CMV-seropositive.

The genes are TRBV27 and TRBJ2-5; D is uncertain. V was pared by 2 bases and J by 2 bases, with 12 bases between. The germline gives CDR1 MNHEY, CDR2 SMNVEV (reference sequence). This CDR3 comprises 15 residues. CDR3 in DNA: TGTGCCAGCAGTTTAAGAGGAATACCTCAAGAGACCCAGTACTTC. Protein sequence: CASSLRGIPQETQYF.

In its sample, this clone was seen a few times. The V gene is TRBV27, the J gene TRBJ2-4, with 13 bases matching TRBD2. Germline loops: CDR1 MNHEY, CDR2 SMNVEV (reference sequence). CDR3 length: 18 residues. Trimming removed 5 bases from V and 1 base from J; junction bases left unmatched: 8. The CDR3 protein is CASSPGTSGAGAKNIQYF. For the CDR3, the DNA is TGTGCCAGCAGTCCCGGGACTAGCGGGGCCGGGGCCAAAAACATTCAGTACTTC.

The V call is TRBV5-1, the J call TRBJ2-1, with 10 bases that match TRBD2. From germline, CDR1 is SGHRS and CDR2 YFSETQ. V shed 1 base, J shed 7 bases, and the junction held 8 bases outside the gene matches. The CDR3 consists of 16 residues. CDR3 DNA sequence: TGCGCCAGCAGCTTGCAGCGGGGGGGCCTCGGGAATGAGCAGTTCTTC. It is translated as CASSLQRGGLGNEQFF.

The chain carries TRBV12-5 and TRBJ2-2; 7 bases align to TRBD1. The CDR3 length is 14 residues. CDR1 is LGHNT, CDR2 FRNRAP, per germline. With V trimmed by 6 bases and J by 6 bases, 7 bases remained unmatched. This CDR3 is CASGPGQDPGELFF. CDR3 nucleotide sequence: TGTGCTAGTGGCCCAGGACAGGATCCCGGGGAGCTGTTTTTT.

The rearrangement joins TRBV28 to TRBJ1-2; D unresolved. This CDR3 has 11 amino acids. With 6 bases removed from V and 4 bases from J, the gap between germline ends came to 6 bases. Germline CDR1 reads MDHEN; CDR2 reads SYDVKM. The CDR3 bases are TGTGCCAGCAGCAACAGCTATGGCTACACCTTC. The encoded protein is CASSNSYGYTF.

The rearrangement uses TRBV4-3 and TRBJ2-3, with D unclear. Trimming left V 4 bases short and J 4 bases short, with 12 bases between. Germline CDR1 is LGHNA and CDR2 is YSLEER. The CDR3 spans 14 residues. The CDR3 DNA follows: TGCGCCAGCAGCCTCGCACTGGTTCCAGATACGCAGTATTTT. Residues: CASSLALVPDTQYF.

The V and J genes are TRBV11-2 and TRBJ2-1; 8 positions agree with TRBD2. CDR3 length: 14 residues. Looked up from germline, CDR1 is SGHAT and CDR2 is FQNNGV. Germline trimming cut 8 bases from V and 8 bases from J; bases unmatched to any gene: 11. CDR3 loop: CASGPGLAGHEQFF. The CDR3 DNA reads as TGTGCCAGCGGCCCGGGGCTAGCGGGCCATGAGCAGTTCTTC.

The chain uses TRBV4-1 and TRBJ1-2, with D tentatively TRBD1 (5 bases). The V gene lost 0 bases and the J gene lost 6 bases, with 14 bases spanning the gap. The CDR3 runs 15 residues. In germline, CDR1 is MGHRA, CDR2 YSYEKL. The CDR3 DNA sequence: TGCGCCAGCAGCCAAGATACCACCCTGGGGCATGGCTACACCTTC. Translation gives CASSQDTTLGHGYTF.

J is TRBJ2-7 and V is TRBV4-3; TRBD2 might be the D (6 bases). This CDR3 is built from 14 residues. In germline, CDR1 is LGHNA, CDR2 YSLEER. Trimming pared 0 bases from V and 5 bases from J, leaving 11 bases between. This chain's CDR3 is CASSQDDGSDEQYF. DNA for the CDR3: TGCGCCAGCAGCCAAGATGACGGGAGCGACGAGCAGTACTTC.

This sequence joins TRBV6-5 and TRBJ2-3; TRBD2 might be the D (6 bases). The germline V gene has CDR1 MNHEY and CDR2 SVGAGI. The CDR3 has 12 amino acids. V lost 6 bases and J lost 12, with 16 bases in between. This CDR3 reads CASSQGLSHQYF. CDR3 DNA sequence: TGTGCCAGCAGCCAAGGACTATCTCACCAGTATTTT.

The rearrangement joins TRBV7-8 to TRBJ2-5, with D perhaps TRBD2 (5 bases). The J call may be faulty, since TRBJ2-7 better matches the DNA end. The CDR3 length is 14 residues. Germline CDR1 and CDR2: SGHVS and FQNEAQ. The chain's CDR3 is CASSLDPGSYEQYF. DNA for the CDR3: TGTGCCAGCAGCTTAGACCCGGGGTCCTACGAGCAGTACTTC.

The chain is built from TRBV19 and TRBJ1-4, with D possibly being TRBD1 (5 bases). Germline-derived CDR1 and CDR2 are LNHDA and SQIVND (reference sequence). V shed 2 bases and J shed 4 bases, with 11 bases lying between them. This CDR3 spans 15 amino acids. CDR3 in amino acids: CASSIQGSFNEKLFF. CDR3 sequence (DNA): TGTGCCAGTAGTATACAGGGTTCGTTTAATGAAAAACTGTTTTTT.

The chain combines TRBV9 with TRBJ1-1, with D tentatively TRBD1 (6 bases). Germline loops: CDR1 SGDLS, CDR2 YYNGEE. This CDR3 has 14 amino acids. V was pared by 3 bases and J by 3 bases, with 12 bases between. For the CDR3, the DNA is TGTGCCAGCAGCGCCGGGACATTGGACACTGAAGCTTTCTTT. It specifies CASSAGTLDTEAFF.

The J gene is TRBJ1-1, the V gene TRBV6-1, with TRBD1 matching 9 bases. Germline loops: CDR1 MNHNS, CDR2 SASEGT. With V trimmed by 10 bases and J by 4 bases, 4 bases remained unmatched. CDR3 length: 12 residues. The CDR3 coding sequence is TGTGCCACCTCGACAGGGGGCACTGAAGCTTTCTTT. This gives the protein CATSTGGTEAFF.